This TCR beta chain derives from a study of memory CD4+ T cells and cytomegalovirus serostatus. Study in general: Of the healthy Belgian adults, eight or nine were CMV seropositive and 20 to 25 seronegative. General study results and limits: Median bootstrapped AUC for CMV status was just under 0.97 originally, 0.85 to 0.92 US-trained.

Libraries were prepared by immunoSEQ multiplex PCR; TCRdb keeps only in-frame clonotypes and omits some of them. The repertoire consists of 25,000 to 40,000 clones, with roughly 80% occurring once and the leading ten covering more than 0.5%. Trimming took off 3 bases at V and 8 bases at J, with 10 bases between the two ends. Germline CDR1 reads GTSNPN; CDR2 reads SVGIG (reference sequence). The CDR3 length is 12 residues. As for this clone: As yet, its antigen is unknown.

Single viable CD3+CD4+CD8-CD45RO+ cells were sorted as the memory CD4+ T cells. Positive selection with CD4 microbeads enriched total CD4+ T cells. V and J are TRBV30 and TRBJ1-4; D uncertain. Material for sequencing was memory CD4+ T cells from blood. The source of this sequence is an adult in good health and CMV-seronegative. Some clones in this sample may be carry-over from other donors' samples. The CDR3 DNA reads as TGTGCCTGGAGGGTGACATTGGAAAAACTGTTTTTT. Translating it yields CAWRVTLEKLFF.